The clone carrying this TCR beta chain was picked up a small number of times. These data originate in a study of CD8+ T cells in alopecia areata. Trimming removed 8 bases at V and 1 base at J, with 14 bases between. The germline V gene encodes CDR1 SQVTM and CDR2 ANQGSEA. This CDR3 region has 13 residues. cDNA reverse transcribed from extracted RNA served as the sequencing template. TCRdb's copy holds only in-frame clones and misses some; the assay was immunoSEQ multiplex PCR. The repertoire consists of approximately 63,000 clones, with roughly three fifths occurring once and the leading ten covering 17%.

Sequencing used CD8+ T cells sorted from blood, obtained at week 0. V and J are TRBV29-1 and TRBJ2-5; D is possibly TRBD1 (6 bases). This receptor was obtained from a human donor with alopecia areata. The CDR3 sequence: CSTKAGVQETQYF. Here the CDR3 DNA reads TGCAGCACAAAAGCAGGGGTCCAAGAGACCCAGTACTTC.